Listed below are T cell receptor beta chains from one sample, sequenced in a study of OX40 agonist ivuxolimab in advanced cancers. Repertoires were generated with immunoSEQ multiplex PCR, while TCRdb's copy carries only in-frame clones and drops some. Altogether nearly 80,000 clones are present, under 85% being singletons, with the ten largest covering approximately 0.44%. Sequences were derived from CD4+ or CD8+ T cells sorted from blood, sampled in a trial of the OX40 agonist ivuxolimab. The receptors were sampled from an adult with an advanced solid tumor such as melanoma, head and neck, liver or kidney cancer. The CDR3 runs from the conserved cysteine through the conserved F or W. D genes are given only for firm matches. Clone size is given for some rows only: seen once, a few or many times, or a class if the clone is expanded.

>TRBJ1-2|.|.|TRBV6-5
TGTGCCAGCAGTTCAACGGCGGAGCAGTACACCTTC
CASSSTAEQYTF
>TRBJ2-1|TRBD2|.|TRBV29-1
TGCAGCGTTGGTTGGACTAGCGGGAGCGATGAGCAGTTCTTC
CSVGWTSGSDEQFF
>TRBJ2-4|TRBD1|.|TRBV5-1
TGCGCCAGCAGCTTGACAGGGGCGGCCAAAAACATTCAGTACTTC
CASSLTGAAKNIQYF
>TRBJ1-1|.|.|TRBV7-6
TGTGCCAGCAGCTTAGTTTCCAGTCTTAATGAAGCTTTCTTT
CASSLVSSLNEAFF
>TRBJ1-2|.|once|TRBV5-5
TGTGCCAGCAGCTTAAGACTGAGCTATGGCTACACCTTC
CASSLRLSYGYTF
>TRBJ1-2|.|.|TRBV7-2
TGTGCCAGCAGCTTAGGGGGGGTTTTTTCTAACTATGGCTACACCTTC
CASSLGGVFSNYGYTF
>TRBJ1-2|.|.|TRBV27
TGTGCCAGCAGTTTAAGGCGAATCGGTGGCTACACCTTC
CASSLRRIGGYTF
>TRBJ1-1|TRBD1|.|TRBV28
TGTGCCAGCAGTATCATCGGGACAGGGCTTACCACTGAAGCTTTCTTT
CASSIIGTGLTTEAFF
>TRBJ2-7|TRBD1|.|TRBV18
TGTGCCAGCTCACCGCGACAGGGATCTTCTCAATACGAGCAGTACTTC
CASSPRQGSSQYEQYF
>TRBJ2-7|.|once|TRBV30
TGTGCCTGGAGCCCACCACAGGACGCGCAGTACTTC
CAWSPPQDAQYF
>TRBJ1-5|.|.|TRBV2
TGTGCCAGCAGCGGTACTAATCAGCCCCAGCATTTT
CASSGTNQPQHF
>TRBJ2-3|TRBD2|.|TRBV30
TGTGCCTGGAGTAAGCGGGGGGCCGATACGCAGTATTTT
CAWSKRGADTQYF
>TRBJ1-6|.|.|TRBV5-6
TGTGCCAGCAGCTTGGCCGGGGGCCAGTCACCCCTCCACTTT
CASSLAGGQSPLHF
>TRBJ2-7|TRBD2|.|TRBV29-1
TGCAGCGTTGGGGGACTAGCGGGAAACTACGAGCAGTACTTC
CSVGGLAGNYEQYF
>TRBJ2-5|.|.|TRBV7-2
TGTGCCAGCAGCTTCGGGGGTTCTAGGGAGACCCAGTACTTC
CASSFGGSRETQYF
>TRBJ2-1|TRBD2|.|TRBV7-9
TGTGCCAGCAGCTTGGACAGAAGCGGACTAGCGGGAGACAATGAGCAGTTCTTC
CASSLDRSGLAGDNEQFF
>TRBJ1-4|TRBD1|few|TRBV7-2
TGTGCCAGCAGCTTATACAGGGGACGGGATGAAAAACTGTTTTTT
CASSLYRGRDEKLFF
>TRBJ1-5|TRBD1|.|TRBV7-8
TGTGCCAGCAGCCCCGACAGGGGGATAGTTCAGCCCCAGCATTTT
CASSPDRGIVQPQHF
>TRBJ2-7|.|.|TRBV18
TGTGCCAGCTCACCGGGACTGAATTACGAGCAGTACTTC
CASSPGLNYEQYF
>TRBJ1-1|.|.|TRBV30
TGTGCCTGGAGTGTCCACAAATTGGAACAAAGAGCTTTCTTT
CAWSVHKLEQRAFF
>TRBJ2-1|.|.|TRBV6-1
TGTGCCAGCGTCGGGCGGTTCTCCTACAATGAGCAGTTCTTC
CASVGRFSYNEQFF
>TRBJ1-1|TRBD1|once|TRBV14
TGTGCCAGCAGCACCCGGACAGGGGAAGCTTTCTTT
CASSTRTGEAFF
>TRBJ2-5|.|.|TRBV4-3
TGCGCCAGCAGCCAAGTTTGGGCTGGGCAAGAGACCCAGTACTTC
CASSQVWAGQETQYF
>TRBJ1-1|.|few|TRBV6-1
TGTGCCAGCAGTGAAAGGAGAAGGAGCCCTCTCTCTGAAGCTTTCTTT
CASSERRRSPLSEAFF
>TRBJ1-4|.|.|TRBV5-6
TGTGCCAGCAGCTTAATCCCGGGTCAGGGTTACGAAAAACTGTTTTTT
CASSLIPGQGYEKLFF
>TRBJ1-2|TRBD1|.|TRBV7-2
TGTGCCAGCAGCTCCCGGACAGGGCGCTATGGCTACACCTTC
CASSSRTGRYGYTF
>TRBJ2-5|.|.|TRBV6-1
TGTGCCAGCAGTGAGGGGTGGGAGACCCAGTACTTC
CASSEGWETQYF
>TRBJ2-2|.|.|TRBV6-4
TGTGCCAGCAGTGACACAGTAAGAACCGGGGAGCTGTTTTTT
CASSDTVRTGELFF
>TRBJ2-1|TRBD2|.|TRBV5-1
TGCGCCAGCAGCTTCGCGGGAGGGCCGGGGAATGAGCAGTTCTTC
CASSFAGGPGNEQFF
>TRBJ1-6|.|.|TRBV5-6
TGTGCCAGCAGCTACAGGAGCTCCTATAATTCACCCCTCCACTTT
CASSYRSSYNSPLHF
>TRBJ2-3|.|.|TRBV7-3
TGTGCCAGCAGCTTAATGGGACCCTCAGATACGCAGTATTTT
CASSLMGPSDTQYF
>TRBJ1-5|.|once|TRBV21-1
TGTGCCAGAAGGGGAGGGGGACAACTTACGGTGAATAGCAATCAGCCCCAGCATTTT
CARRGGGQLTVNSNQPQHF
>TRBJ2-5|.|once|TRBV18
TGTGCCAGCTCACCGACGGTTTGGGAGACCCAGTACTTC
CASSPTVWETQYF
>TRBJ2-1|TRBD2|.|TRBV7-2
TGTGCCAGCAGCTTAGGTCCAGGGAGGGGTTCCTACAATGAGCAGTTCTTC
CASSLGPGRGSYNEQFF
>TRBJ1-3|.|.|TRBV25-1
TGTGCCAGCAGTGTGACAGTGAGCTCTGGAAACACCATATATTTT
CASSVTVSSGNTIYF
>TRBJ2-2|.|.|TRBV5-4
TGTGCCAGCAGCTCCCTTGGGGTGACCGGGGAGCTGTTTTTT
CASSSLGVTGELFF
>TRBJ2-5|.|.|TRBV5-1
TGCGCCAGCAGCAAGACTAGGGGCGAGACCCAGTACTTC
CASSKTRGETQYF
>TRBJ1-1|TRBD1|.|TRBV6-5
TGTGCCAGCCGGACAGGGTGGGGCAGGGACACTGAAGCTTTCTTT
CASRTGWGRDTEAFF
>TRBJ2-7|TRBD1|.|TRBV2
TGTGCCAGCAGTGGGGGGCTCGGGACAGGGGCCCCCTACGAGCAGTACTTC
CASSGGLGTGAPYEQYF
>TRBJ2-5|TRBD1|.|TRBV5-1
TGCGCCAGCAGCTTCCAGGGGGCTAAAGAGACCCAGTACTTC
CASSFQGAKETQYF
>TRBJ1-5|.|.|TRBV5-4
TGTGCCAGCAGCTTGGACAGGAATCAGCCCCAGCATTTT
CASSLDRNQPQHF
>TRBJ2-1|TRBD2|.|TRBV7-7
TGTGCCAGCAGCTTATACCCGGGAGGTAGCGGGAGGAACGAGCAGTTCTTC
CASSLYPGGSGRNEQFF
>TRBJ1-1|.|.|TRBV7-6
TGTGCCAGCAGCTTAGCGGAGAGGACTGAAGCTTTCTTT
CASSLAERTEAFF
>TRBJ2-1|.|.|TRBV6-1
TGTGCCAGCAGGTCCCATTTGGGTAATGAGCAGTTCTTC
CASRSHLGNEQFF
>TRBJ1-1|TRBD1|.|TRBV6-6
TGTGCCAGCAGGACAGGGGGGAGCACTGAAGCTTTCTTT
CASRTGGSTEAFF
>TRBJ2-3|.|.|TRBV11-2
TGTGCCAGCAGCTTATCCAGGGGTAGGGATACGCAGTATTTT
CASSLSRGRDTQYF
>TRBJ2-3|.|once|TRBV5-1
TGCGCCAGCAGCCCCGTGGATAGGCGCACAGATACGCAGTATTTT
CASSPVDRRTDTQYF
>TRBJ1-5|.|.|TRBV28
TGTGCCAGCAGTTACCCTACAGATCAGCCCCAGCATTTT
CASSYPTDQPQHF